The clone carrying this TCR beta chain was seen many times. Samples came from axillary lymph nodes draining the breast cancer. In TCRdb, the multiplex PCR reads were re-called with MiXCR into one record per CDR3 protein. The data hold roughly 130,000 distinct CDR3 sequences, with 15% to 20% observed a single time. The CDR3 runs to 11 residues. Between the trimmed V and J ends, which lost 5 bases and 7 bases, there was a span of 5 bases. Per the germline V gene, CDR1 is SGHVS and CDR2 is FQNEAQ. These data originate in a study of breast tumors, draining lymph nodes, adjacent tissues. What was sequenced was axillary lymph node tissue. The clonotype was recovered from a female donor with breast cancer. Some clones in this sample may be carry-over from other donors' samples. V gene TRBV7-8 combines with J gene TRBJ1-4; D unresolved. CDR3 loop: CASSVTEKLFF. The CDR3 DNA sequence: TGTGCCAGCAGCGTGACTGAAAAACTGTTTTTT.